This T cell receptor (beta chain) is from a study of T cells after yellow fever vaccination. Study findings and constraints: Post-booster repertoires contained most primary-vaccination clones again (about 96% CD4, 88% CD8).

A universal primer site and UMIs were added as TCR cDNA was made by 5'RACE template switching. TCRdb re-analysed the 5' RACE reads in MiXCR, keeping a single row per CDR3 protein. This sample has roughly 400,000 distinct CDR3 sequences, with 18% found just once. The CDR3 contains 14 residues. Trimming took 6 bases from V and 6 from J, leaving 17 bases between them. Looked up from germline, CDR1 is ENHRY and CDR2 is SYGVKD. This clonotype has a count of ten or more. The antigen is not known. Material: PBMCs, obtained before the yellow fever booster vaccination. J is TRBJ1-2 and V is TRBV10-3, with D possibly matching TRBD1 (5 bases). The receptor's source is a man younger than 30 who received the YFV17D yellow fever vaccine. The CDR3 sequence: CAISTLTEVDGYTF. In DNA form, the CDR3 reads TGTGCCATCAGCACCCTGACAGAAGTGGATGGCTACACCTTC.